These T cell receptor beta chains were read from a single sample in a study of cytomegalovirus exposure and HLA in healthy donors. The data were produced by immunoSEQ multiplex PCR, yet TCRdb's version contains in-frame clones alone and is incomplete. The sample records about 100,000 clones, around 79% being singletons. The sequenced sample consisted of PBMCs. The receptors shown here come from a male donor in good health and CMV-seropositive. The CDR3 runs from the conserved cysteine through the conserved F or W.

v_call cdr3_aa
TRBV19 CASTGANEQFF
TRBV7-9 CASSRGTGGNQPQHF
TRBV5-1 CASSFGGYSGNTIYF
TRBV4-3 CASSPTDRGILTEAFF
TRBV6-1 CATSTGHTEAFF
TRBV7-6 CASSLETGFTGANVLTF
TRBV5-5 CASSALTGEVAFF
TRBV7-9 CASSPRGRHAEKLFF
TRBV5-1 CASSLARVNEKLFF
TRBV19 CASTAARNTIYF
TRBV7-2 CASTGRGGLTQYF
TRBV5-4 CASRRDSYNEQFF
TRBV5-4 CASSPKTEDGYTF
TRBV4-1 CASSHAPYRANEKLFF
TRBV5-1 CASSADFSNTGELFF
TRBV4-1 CASSQPGVNRYNEQFF
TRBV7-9 CASSLDRQGRGYTF
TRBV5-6 CASSFNRGLTEAFF
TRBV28 CASSPVLEGSGGELFF
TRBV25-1 CASNRGSGQETQYF
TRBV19 CASSIGQSTNEKLFF
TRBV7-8 CASSSGTGGDEQYF
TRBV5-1 CASSAGTGTDEAFF
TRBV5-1 CASTTSVGANALTF
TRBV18 CASSPTGENYGYTF
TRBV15 CATSRANRGGYTF
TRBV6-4 CASSDPGGRSYEQYF
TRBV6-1 CASSEAGGQETQYF
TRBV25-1 CASSELGWKIGPGLFF
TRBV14 CASSLGGEQFF
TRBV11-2 CASSQGGGAAGELFF
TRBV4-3 CASSQDAGTGVYNEQFF
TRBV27 CASSLSSGNEQFF
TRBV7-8 CASSQGNYGYTF
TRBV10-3 CAISDRQGRITEAFF
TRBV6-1 CASSWTGGKLFF
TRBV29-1 CSVEDRGNYEQYF
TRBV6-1 CASTGIGTDNQPQHF